These 21 T cell receptor beta chains were sequenced from one sample in a study of shared clonotypes between healthy human individuals. Profiling relied on immunoSEQ multiplex PCR, and the TCRdb table lists in-frame clones only, not all of them. The data contain 950,000 to 1,200,000 clones, approximately 80% of them seen just once; the ten biggest clones take up about 0.94%. Sequences were obtained from memory CD4+ T cells from PBMCs. As to subset: CD45RA-negative fraction. Receptors originate from a man between 18 and 35 years old in good health. Some clones in this sample may be carry-over from other donors' samples.

A word on this clone: This sample also contains other DNA sequences that code for the same CDR3. DNA of the CDR3: TGTGCCAGCAGGCGGACAGGGCCTGGAAACACCATATATTTT. Encoded protein: CASRRTGPGNTIYF. This chain connects TRBV2 to TRBJ1-3, with 8 bases lining up with TRBD1. Germline V gives CDR1 SNHLY, CDR2 FYNNEI. V dropped 6 bases and J dropped 2; count of bases not matched to a gene: 3. The CDR3 has 14 residues. The full variable domain, its missing parts supplied by reference TRBV2 and TRBJ1-3, is EPEVTQTPSHQVTQMGQEVILRCVPISNHLYFYWYRQILGQKVEFLVSFYNNEISEKSEIFDDQFSVERPDGSNFTLKIRSTKLEDSAMYFCASRRTGPGNTIYFGEGSWLTVV.

This chain joins TRBV5-5 and TRBJ2-7; 8 bases align to TRBD2. V was pared by 1 base and J by 3 bases, with 6 bases of the junction left unmatched. The length of the CDR3 is 15 residues. Germline V gene lookup returns CDR1 SGHKS and CDR2 YYEKEE (reference sequence). DNA of the CDR3: TGTGCCAGCAGCTTGTACGGGAGGGCAATCTACGAGCAGTACTTC. This gives the protein CASSLYGRAIYEQYF.

V usage is TRBV27 and J usage is TRBJ2-7, with D possibly TRBD2 on 6 matching bases. The germline gives CDR1 MNHEY, CDR2 SMNVEV (reference sequence). The CDR3 runs to 17 residues. The ends were cut back, 2 bases at V and 4 bases at J, with 21 bases in the middle. CDR3 nucleotide sequence: TGTGCCAGCAGTTTAGAGGGACTTGGGACCACGGATTACGAGCAGTACTTC. It translates to CASSLEGLGTTDYEQYF.

CDR3 in DNA: TGTGCCAGCAGCTTGCTACGGTCGAACACTGAAGCTTTCTTT. Its protein product is CASSLLRSNTEAFF. The rearrangement links TRBV5-4 to TRBJ1-1; D unclear. CDR1 and CDR2 (germline): SGHNT, YYREEE (reference sequence). This CDR3 region has 14 residues. Trimming left V 1 base short and J 1 base short, with 8 bases between. Together with reference TRBV5-4 and TRBJ1-1, the CDR3 gives the full variable domain: ETGVTQSPTHLIKTRGQQVTLRCSSQSGHNTVSWYQQALGQGPQFIFQYYREEENGRGNFPPRFSGLQFPNYSSELNVNALELDDSALYLCASSLLRSNTEAFFGQGTRLTVV.

The gene calls are TRBV5-4 and TRBJ2-3; no reliable D call. Germline lookup yields CDR1 SGHNT and CDR2 YYREEE (reference sequence). The CDR3 extends over 13 amino acids. V lost 6 bases and J lost 6, with 14 bases in between. This CDR3 reads CASTKKLGDTQYF. The CDR3 DNA reads TGTGCCAGCACGAAGAAGCTTGGGGATACGCAGTATTTT.

This rearrangement joins TRBV4-1 to TRBJ2-3, with TRBD2 matching over 7 bases. Germline CDR1 MGHRA, CDR2 YSYEKL. This CDR3 has 15 amino acids. V shed 3 bases and J 5 bases; nucleotides not matched to a gene: 8. In DNA, the CDR3 is TGCGCCAGCAGCCATGTGTTTAGCGGGCGAGATACGCAGTATTTT. Translated: CASSHVFSGRDTQYF.

The chain employs TRBV6-6 and TRBJ1-1; the D is unclear. Germline V gives CDR1 MNHNY, CDR2 SVGAGI (reference sequence). V was cut by 2 bases and J by 1 base, with 5 bases left in between. CDR3 length equals 13 residues. The CDR3 protein is CASSYTANTEAFF. The CDR3 DNA is TGTGCCAGCAGTTACACAGCGAACACTGAAGCTTTCTTT.

The chain carries TRBV30 and TRBJ2-3, with 11 bases matching TRBD2. CDR1 GTSNPN and CDR2 SVGIG come from the germline V gene (reference sequence). This CDR3 comprises 15 residues. Trimming cost V 2 bases and J 2 bases; bases outside gene matches: 3. Here the CDR3 reads CAWSTSGSLTDTQYF. CDR3 bases: TGTGCCTGGAGTACTAGCGGGAGTCTCACAGATACGCAGTATTTT.

This clone was seen a few times. In DNA form, the CDR3 reads TGTGCCAGCAGCCACCGCACAAACCGGAACACTGAAGCTTTCTTT. This gives the protein CASSHRTNRNTEAFF. The V and J genes are TRBV7-3 and TRBJ1-1; D not resolved. CDR1 and CDR2 from the germline V gene are SGHTA and FQGTGA. With 5 bases removed from V and 1 base from J, the gap between germline ends came to 14 bases. The CDR3 runs to 15 residues.

J is TRBJ2-4 and V is TRBV28; D is possibly TRBD1 (6 bases). The CDR3 contains 15 residues. Deletions cut 1 base from V and 3 bases from J, with 10 bases between. The germline V gene has CDR1 MDHEN and CDR2 SYDVKM. DNA of the CDR3: TGTGCCAGCAGTTTATTAGGGGGTCTCAAAAACATTCAGTACTTC. It translates to CASSLLGGLKNIQYF.

J is TRBJ2-1 and V is TRBV5-4; D gene unclear. CDR1 and CDR2 from the germline V gene are SGHNT and YYREEE (reference sequence). CDR3 length: 11 residues. V was clipped by 3 bases and J by 7 bases, with 5 bases between them. CDR3 in amino acids: CASSSTNEQFF. DNA of the CDR3: TGTGCCAGCAGCTCCACAAATGAGCAGTTCTTC.

To note about this clone: The identical CDR3 is also encoded by other nucleotide sequences in the sample. The chain uses TRBV7-9 and TRBJ2-7, with TRBD1 matching over 8 bases. Germline lookup yields CDR1 SEHNR and CDR2 FQNEAQ (reference sequence). Germline trimming cut 5 bases from V and 2 bases from J; bases unmatched to any gene: 5. The CDR3 contains 14 residues. The CDR3 region is CASSPQGGPYEQYF. DNA of the CDR3: TGTGCCAGCAGCCCACAGGGGGGTCCCTACGAGCAGTACTTC.

J is TRBJ2-2 and V is TRBV9; a possible D gene is TRBD2 (5 bases). This CDR3 region has 17 residues. CDR1 and CDR2 from the germline V gene are SGDLS and YYNGEE. The germline V and J ends were trimmed by 4 bases and 4 bases, with 20 bases remaining between them. CDR3 in amino acids: CASSSARVLWGTGELFF. DNA for the CDR3: TGTGCCAGCAGCTCCGCGCGGGTTTTATGGGGCACCGGGGAGCTGTTTTTT.

The chain couples TRBV5-8 to TRBJ1-5; D ambiguous. Looked up from germline, CDR1 is SGHTS and CDR2 is YDEGEE. Trimming stripped 1 base from V and 9 bases from J, with 11 bases between. This CDR3 has 13 residues. CDR3 in amino acids: CASSLTHQAPQHF. CDR3 in DNA: TGTGCCAGCAGCTTGACCCACCAAGCGCCCCAGCATTTT.

In the case of this clone: Other nucleotide sequences in the sample specify the same CDR3. The chain is built from TRBV30 and TRBJ1-1; D remains ambiguous. The V gene lost 0 bases and the J gene lost 2 bases, with 4 bases spanning the gap. The CDR3 runs 12 residues. From germline, CDR1 is GTSNPN and CDR2 SVGIG (reference sequence). CDR3 loop: CAWSVLNTEAFF. CDR3 sequence (DNA): TGTGCCTGGAGTGTACTAAACACTGAAGCTTTCTTT.

The J gene is TRBJ2-7, the V gene TRBV5-6; 8 bases line up with TRBD2. The V gene end was trimmed by 2 bases and the J gene end by 0 bases; junction bases not matched to a gene: 4. The germline gives CDR1 SGHDT, CDR2 YYEEEE. The CDR3 consists of 15 residues. The CDR3 nucleotides read TGTGCCAGCAGCTTTCGGGGGGGTCTCTCCTACGAGCAGTACTTC. Its translation is CASSFRGGLSYEQYF. Drawing the rest from reference TRBV5-6 and TRBJ2-7, the complete variable domain is DAGVTQSPTHLIKTRGQQVTLRCSPKSGHDTVSWYQQALGQGPQFIFQYYEEEERQRGNFPDRFSGHQFPNYSSELNVNALLLGDSALYLCASSFRGGLSYEQYFGPGTRLTVT.

With respect to this clone: At the DNA level, this CDR3 is encoded by other sequences in the same sample as well. CDR3 residues: CASSRDSSYNEQFF. Written as DNA, the CDR3 is TGCGCCAGTAGCCGGGACTCGTCCTACAATGAGCAGTTCTTC. The V and J genes are TRBV5-1 and TRBJ2-1, with a weak D call TRBD2 (6 bases). This CDR3 has 14 amino acids. Trimming removed 8 bases from V and 1 base from J, with 13 bases in between. Germline V CDR1 and CDR2: SGHRS, YFSETQ.

The rearrangement uses TRBV29-1 and TRBJ2-1; 13 bases match TRBD2. The CDR3 length is 15 residues. V lost 3 bases and J lost 6; bases outside the gene matches: 5. The germline V gene has CDR1 SQVTM and CDR2 ANQGSEA. The CDR3 sequence: CSVDVTSGRSNEQFF. CDR3 bases: TGCAGCGTTGATGTGACTAGCGGGAGGTCCAATGAGCAGTTCTTC.

As DNA, the CDR3 is TGTGCCAGCAGGACCGGACCGACGGGGGCCGGGGAGCTGTTTTTT. Translated: CASRTGPTGAGELFF. The V gene is TRBV6-5, the J gene TRBJ2-2; maybe TRBD2 (6 bases). This CDR3 contains 15 residues. Trimming removed 6 bases from V and 6 bases from J, with 17 bases in between. CDR1 and CDR2 from the germline V gene are MNHEY and SVGAGI.

The chain links TRBV4-2 to TRBJ2-7, with a weak D call TRBD2 (5 bases). The ends were cut back, 1 base at V and 2 bases at J, with 12 bases in the middle. The CDR3 runs to 15 residues. CDR1 is LGHNA, CDR2 YNFKEQ, per germline. Here the CDR3 reads CASSQARQEAYEQYF. The DNA of the CDR3 is TGTGCCAGCAGCCAAGCCCGCCAGGAGGCCTACGAGCAGTACTTC.

This clone was seen more than once but under ten times. The J gene is TRBJ2-7, the V gene TRBV5-4; 9 bases are shared with TRBD2. This CDR3 spans 14 amino acids. J gave up 5 bases and V 0 bases, and 3 bases lay outside the gene matches. CDR1 is SGHNT, CDR2 YYREEE, per germline (reference sequence). The CDR3 nucleotides are TGTGCCAGCAGCTTGGGGGGACTAGCCCACGAGCAGTACTTC. Encoded protein: CASSLGGLAHEQYF. The variable domain in full, with the rest retrieved from reference TRBV5-4 and TRBJ2-7, is ETGVTQSPTHLIKTRGQQVTLRCSSQSGHNTVSWYQQALGQGPQFIFQYYREEENGRGNFPPRFSGLQFPNYSSELNVNALELDDSALYLCASSLGGLAHEQYFGPGTRLTVT.